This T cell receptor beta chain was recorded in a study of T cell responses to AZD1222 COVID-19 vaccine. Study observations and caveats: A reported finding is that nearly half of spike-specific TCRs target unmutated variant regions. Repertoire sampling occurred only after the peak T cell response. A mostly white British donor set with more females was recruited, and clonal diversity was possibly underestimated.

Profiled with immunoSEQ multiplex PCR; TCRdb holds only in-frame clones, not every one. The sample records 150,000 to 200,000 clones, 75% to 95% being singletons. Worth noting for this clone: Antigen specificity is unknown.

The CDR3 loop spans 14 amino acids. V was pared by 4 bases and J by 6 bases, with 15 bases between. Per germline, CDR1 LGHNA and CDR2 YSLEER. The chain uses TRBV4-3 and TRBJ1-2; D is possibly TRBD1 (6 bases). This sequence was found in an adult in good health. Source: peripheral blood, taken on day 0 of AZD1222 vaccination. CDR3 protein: CASSPYTQGDGYTF. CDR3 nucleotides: TGCGCCAGCAGCCCTTACACACAGGGAGATGGCTACACCTTC.